These 30 T cell receptor beta chains were all obtained from the same sample, sequenced in a study of T-cell reconstitution after alpha-beta-depleted transplantation in children. Unique molecular identifiers were built into the TCRbeta library. TCRdb processed the PCR reads anew with MiXCR; each CDR3 protein has one entry. The sample has 85,000 to 120,000 distinct CDR3 sequences, under 7% seen once. The specimen was PBMCs, mostly from graft donor cells, collected 60 days after TCRalphabeta/CD19-depleted stem cell transplant. These receptors originate from a female patient between 2 and 10 years old who had a stem cell transplant for Fanconi anemia, so the T cells may come from the graft donor.

This clonotype occurred many times. The chain joins TRBV18 to TRBJ1-6; 11 nucleotides line up with TRBD1. J lost 8 bases, V lost 2 bases, and 2 bases had no gene match. Germline lookup yields CDR1 KGHSH and CDR2 LQKENI. CDR3 length equals 15 residues. The CDR3 here is CASSPLGQGDSPLHF. The CDR3 DNA reads as TGTGCCAGCTCACCATTGGGACAGGGGGATTCACCCCTCCACTTT.

The chain joins TRBV18 to TRBJ1-3; 7 nucleotides line up with TRBD1. The CDR3 length is 16 residues. Germline V gene data show CDR1 as KGHSH and CDR2 as LQKENI. V lost 2 bases and J lost 1; bases outside the gene matches: 5. The CDR3 here is CASSPLEGASGNTIYF. Written as DNA, the CDR3 is TGTGCCAGCTCACCATTGGAGGGGGCGTCTGGAAACACCATATATTTT. The complete variable domain, with remaining parts taken from reference TRBV18 and TRBJ1-3, reads NAGVMQNPRHLVRRRGQEARLRCSPMKGHSHVYWYRQLPEEGLKFMVYLQKENIIDESGMPKERFSAEFPKEGPSILRIQQVVRGDSAAYFCASSPLEGASGNTIYFGEGSWLTVV.

This clonotype occurred a few times. The chain links TRBV7-9 to TRBJ2-1; TRBD2 matches 9 bases. Trimming at V came to 7 bases and at J to 2 bases, leaving 9 bases not matched to a gene. Per the germline V gene, CDR1 is SEHNR and CDR2 is FQNEAQ (reference sequence). This CDR3 region has 16 residues. The CDR3 DNA follows: TGTGCCAGCAATCCGATTGCGGGAGGGGCCTACAATGAGCAGTTCTTC. Amino acids: CASNPIAGGAYNEQFF.

This chain connects TRBV5-5 to TRBJ2-1, with 10 bases identical to TRBD2. CDR1 is SGHKS and CDR2 is YYEKEE in the germline V gene (reference sequence). The CDR3 extends over 16 amino acids. The ends lost 2 bases at V and 7 bases at J; junction bases unmatched: 9. CDR3 sequence: CASSFFGAGGWNEQFF. The CDR3 DNA sequence: TGTGCCAGCAGCTTCTTCGGAGCGGGGGGGTGGAATGAGCAGTTCTTC.

The rearrangement links TRBV7-9 to TRBJ2-1; 7 bases line up with TRBD1. Germline-derived CDR1 and CDR2 are SEHNR and FQNEAQ (reference sequence). The junction had 8 bases not matched to a gene; V was cut back by 6 bases and J by 0 bases. The CDR3 runs to 16 residues. CDR3: CASRPRQGRSYNEQFF. CDR3 nucleotide sequence: TGTGCCAGCAGACCACGACAGGGTCGCTCCTACAATGAGCAGTTCTTC.

The sample holds many counts of this clonotype. The gene calls are TRBV29-1 and TRBJ2-7; 9 bases line up with TRBD1. J gave up 6 bases and V 6 bases, and 3 bases lay outside the gene matches. CDR1 is SQVTM and CDR2 is ANQGSEA in the germline V gene. This CDR3 contains 11 residues. The CDR3 coding sequence is TGCAGCGTCGGGACAGGGATCGAGCAGTACTTC. Its protein is CSVGTGIEQYF.

There are a few counts of this clonotype. V and J are TRBV27 and TRBJ2-1, with a tentative D call TRBD2 (5 bases). Looked up from germline, CDR1 is MNHEY and CDR2 is SMNVEV (reference sequence). The V and J ends lost 5 bases and 5 bases respectively, with 16 bases between them. The CDR3 sequence is 15 residues long. The CDR3 DNA reads as TGTGCCAGCAGTCTCCGGGATAACCCGCACAATGAGCAGTTCTTC. Protein sequence: CASSLRDNPHNEQFF.

This clonotype has a handful of counts. This chain connects TRBV20-1 to TRBJ2-1; 8 nucleotides line up with TRBD1. This CDR3 is built from 14 residues. The junction had 4 bases not matched to a gene; V was cut back by 0 bases and J by 6 bases. From germline, CDR1 is DFQATT and CDR2 SNEGSKA (reference sequence). Here the CDR3 reads CSARDTGGSNEQFF. DNA for the CDR3: TGCAGTGCTAGAGATACAGGGGGGAGCAATGAGCAGTTCTTC.

The genes are TRBV7-9 and TRBJ2-3; 8 bases map to TRBD2. This CDR3 has 16 residues. The trim removed 5 bases at V and 3 bases at J, leaving 10 bases unmatched. The germline gives CDR1 SEHNR, CDR2 FQNEAQ (reference sequence). CDR3 sequence reads: CASSLRGLEVTDTQYF. The CDR3 region has the DNA TGTGCCAGCAGCCTACGGGGACTAGAGGTGACAGATACGCAGTATTTT.

This clonotype has a handful of counts. This rearrangement joins TRBV11-2 to TRBJ2-5; 14 bases are a match to TRBD2. Germline assignment: CDR1 SGHAT and CDR2 FQNNGV. Trimming took 3 bases from V and 1 from J; bases not matched to a gene: 7. This CDR3 comprises 18 residues. CDR3 sequence reads: CASSLGFGTSGSQETQYF. Written as DNA, the CDR3 is TGTGCCAGCAGCTTGGGTTTTGGGACTAGCGGGAGCCAAGAGACCCAGTACTTC.

This clonotype showed up many times. The chain carries TRBV28 and TRBJ2-7, with a possible D match to TRBD2 (6 bases). In germline, CDR1 is MDHEN, CDR2 SYDVKM. Trimming cost V 5 bases and J 1 base, with 18 bases left between them. This CDR3 comprises 16 residues. CDR3 sequence (DNA): TGTGCCAGCAGTCAACTCGGGACTTTCAATTCCTACGAGCAGTACTTC. Its protein product is CASSQLGTFNSYEQYF.

Ten or more counts support this clonotype. The chain uses TRBV5-1 and TRBJ1-3; tentative D call: TRBD1 (6 bases). Germline assignment: CDR1 SGHRS and CDR2 YFSETQ. The CDR3 consists of 15 residues. Deletions cut 1 base from V and 2 bases from J, with 10 bases between. Here the CDR3 reads CASSLQGLAGNTIYF. CDR3 coding DNA: TGCGCCAGCAGCTTGCAGGGGCTAGCTGGAAACACCATATATTTT.

The sample holds a few counts of this clonotype. In nucleotides, the CDR3 is TGCGCCAGCAGCTTGACTAGCGAATACTTAACGCAGTATTTT. Protein sequence: CASSLTSEYLTQYF. V gene TRBV5-1 combines with J gene TRBJ2-3; 7 positions match TRBD2. J lost 9 bases, V lost 1 base, and 8 bases had no gene match. Per the germline V gene, CDR1 is SGHRS and CDR2 is YFSETQ. The CDR3 is made up of 14 amino acids. Combining the CDR3 with reference TRBV5-1 and TRBJ2-3 gives the whole variable domain KAGVTQTPRYLIKTRGQQVTLSCSPISGHRSVSWYQQTPGQGLQFLFEYFSETQRNKGNFPGRFSGRQFSNSRSEMNVSTLELGDSALYLCASSLTSEYLTQYFGPGTRLTVL.

As for this clonotype: Possible read error: a much larger clone is one base away. The CDR3 does not end in the conserved phenylalanine or tryptophan, so this is likely a read error. The chain employs TRBV28 and TRBJ2-5, with no clear D. This CDR3 comprises 16 residues. The V and J ends lost 5 bases and 2 bases respectively, with 18 bases between them. Per the germline V gene, CDR1 is MDHEN and CDR2 is SYDVKM. The CDR3 reads CASSPLDTDRQETQYL. CDR3 nucleotide sequence: TGTGCCAGCAGTCCTCTCGACACCGATCGACAAGAGACCCAGTACTTG.

This chain connects TRBV7-2 to TRBJ2-7; maybe TRBD1 (6 bases). Per germline, CDR1 SGHTA and CDR2 FQGNSA. This CDR3 region has 15 residues. V lost 5 bases and J lost 2, with 16 bases in between. CDR3 nucleotide sequence: TGTGCCAGCAGCCCAACGGGGACAAACACCTACGAGCAGTACTTC. Its translation is CASSPTGTNTYEQYF. Complete variable domain (other parts from reference TRBV7-2 and TRBJ2-7): GAGVSQSPSNKVTEKGKDVELRCDPISGHTALYWYRQSLGQGLEFLIYFQGNSAPDKSGLPSDRFSAERTGGSVSTLTIQRTQQEDSAVYLCASSPTGTNTYEQYFGPGTRLTVT.

This clonotype has a count of ten or more. Mismatch with germline at one junction end may stem from a read error. This rearrangement joins TRBV20-1 to TRBJ2-7; the D gene is possibly TRBD1 (6 bases). The CDR3 has 12 amino acids. Germline loops: CDR1 DFQATT, CDR2 SNEGSKA (reference sequence). In nucleotides, the CDR3 is TGCAGTGCCAGAGACAGGCGCTACGAGCAGTACTTC. As protein: CSARDRRYEQYF.

This clonotype was recorded at least ten times. The V call is TRBV7-3, the J call TRBJ2-5; 9 bases agree with TRBD2. This CDR3 has 15 amino acids. Germline loops: CDR1 SGHTA, CDR2 FQGTGA. V gave up 6 bases and J gave up 1 base; unmatched junction bases: 6. The CDR3 DNA sequence: TGTGCCAGCAGTCTTTTGGGACTAGCCCAAGAGACCCAGTACTTC. Translation gives CASSLLGLAQETQYF.

This chain joins TRBV5-1 and TRBJ1-2, with 9 bases aligning to TRBD1. This CDR3 is 14 amino acids long. J gave up 8 bases and V 0 bases, and 5 bases lay outside the gene matches. Germline V gene data show CDR1 as SGHRS and CDR2 as YFSETQ. The CDR3 spells CASSLDRGRQGYTF. As DNA, the CDR3 is TGCGCCAGCAGCTTGGACAGGGGGCGGCAGGGCTACACCTTC.

The chain is built from TRBV12-3 or TRBV12-4 and TRBJ2-2, with 10 bases that match TRBD2. The CDR3 is made up of 18 amino acids. CDR3 sequence: CTCSLGLARTANTGELFF. The CDR3 DNA follows: TGTACCTGCAGTTTGGGACTAGCGAGAACCGCGAACACCGGGGAGCTGTTTTTT.

This clonotype was observed a few times. The rearrangement uses TRBV2 and TRBJ2-3; D uncertain. The CDR3 loop spans 11 amino acids. The V end was cut by 4 bases, the J end by 4 bases, with 3 bases between. From germline, CDR1 is SNHLY and CDR2 FYNNEI. The CDR3 nucleotides read TGTGCCAGCAGTGTTGCAGATACGCAGTATTTT. Translating it yields CASSVADTQYF.

The V and J genes are TRBV5-1 and TRBJ1-5; D may be TRBD1 (6 bases). The CDR3 has 13 residues. Trimming removed 2 bases from V and 7 bases from J, with 10 bases in between. The germline V gene has CDR1 SGHRS and CDR2 YFSETQ. The CDR3 DNA follows: TGCGCCAGCAGCTTACAGGGCGGGCAGCCCCAGCATTTT. It specifies CASSLQGGQPQHF.

This clonotype was seen repeatedly, ten times or more. The chain links TRBV10-3 to TRBJ2-7; TRBD2 might be the D (6 bases). V was cut by 8 bases and J by 2 bases, with 13 bases left in between. The CDR3 contains 13 residues. The germline V gene has CDR1 ENHRY and CDR2 SYGVKD. The CDR3 nucleotides read TGTGCCATCCGGGGGATTTTTACCTACGAGCAGTACTTC. Translation gives CAIRGIFTYEQYF.

The chain recombines TRBV4-1 with TRBJ2-1; TRBD2 might be the D (5 bases). This CDR3 has 16 residues. V lost 4 bases to trimming and J lost 2 bases, with 15 bases between them. Germline-derived CDR1 and CDR2 are MGHRA and YSYEKL. In DNA, the CDR3 is TGCGCCAGCAGCCCCTTTCCTAGCACAACCTACAATGAGCAGTTCTTC. Translated, it gives CASSPFPSTTYNEQFF.

This clonotype was observed many times. The chain combines TRBV5-1 with TRBJ2-7; D gene uncertain. Germline lookup yields CDR1 SGHRS and CDR2 YFSETQ. This CDR3 comprises 11 residues. The germline V and J ends were trimmed by 4 bases and 4 bases, with 6 bases remaining between them. The DNA of the CDR3 is TGCGCCAGCAGCGCCAAATACGAGCAGTACTTC. It translates to CASSAKYEQYF.

J is TRBJ2-1 and V is TRBV30; 9 bases align to TRBD2. Losses at the gene ends were 4 bases for V and 7 bases for J; bases not matched to a gene: 5. The CDR3 is made up of 13 amino acids. CDR1 and CDR2 from the germline V gene are GTSNPN and SVGIG (reference sequence). In nucleotides, the CDR3 is TGTGCCTGGAATCGCGGGGGGGTGAATGAGCAGTTCTTC. It is translated as CAWNRGGVNEQFF.

The chain carries TRBV6-5 and TRBJ2-1, with 10 bases lining up with TRBD2. The CDR3 is 14 amino acids. With 4 bases clipped from V and 4 bases from J, the junction kept 1 base outside the gene matches. Germline V gives CDR1 MNHEY, CDR2 SVGAGI. The CDR3 DNA follows: TGTGCCAGCAGTTCACTAGCGGGATACAATGAGCAGTTCTTC. This gives the protein CASSSLAGYNEQFF.

This clonotype was observed a few times. This chain links TRBV7-2 with TRBJ2-7; 9 nucleotides agree with TRBD2. CDR1 and CDR2 from the germline V gene are SGHTA and FQGNSA. The CDR3 is 15 residues long. J lost 0 bases, V lost 5 bases, and 5 bases had no gene match. CDR3 bases: TGTGCCAGCAGCCCCAGGACTAGCGTCTCCTACGAGCAGTACTTC. As protein: CASSPRTSVSYEQYF.

Ten or more counts support this clonotype. The J gene is TRBJ2-4, the V gene TRBV10-3; TRBD2 aligns across 8 bases. From germline, CDR1 is ENHRY and CDR2 SYGVKD. There are 16 residues in the CDR3. Trimming at V came to 0 bases and at J to 0 bases, leaving 1 base not matched to a gene. CDR3 protein: CAISESSGVAKNIQYF. CDR3 coding DNA: TGTGCCATCAGTGAGTCTAGCGGGGTAGCCAAAAACATTCAGTACTTC.

This clonotype was found a few times. This sequence joins TRBV7-7 and TRBJ2-1, with unresolved D. This CDR3 is built from 13 residues. Germline CDR1 reads SSHAT; CDR2 reads FNYEAQ (reference sequence). The ends were cut back, 1 base at V and 5 bases at J, with 6 bases in the middle. The CDR3 DNA follows: TGTGCCAGCAGCTTAGGACCCGACAATGAGCAGTTCTTC. This codes for CASSLGPDNEQFF.

This clonotype was detected many times. The CDR3 DNA reads as TGCAGTGCTACAAAAGACGGGACACAAAACACTGAAGCTTTCTTT. Residues: CSATKDGTQNTEAFF. This chain links TRBV20-1 with TRBJ1-1; tentative D call: TRBD1 (6 bases). This CDR3 spans 15 amino acids. Trimming took off 4 bases at V and 2 bases at J, with 17 bases between the two ends. The V gene's germline CDR1 is DFQATT and CDR2 SNEGSKA (reference sequence).